Shown below are 6 T cell receptor beta chains from a single sample sequenced in a study of identical twins. Each CDR3 protein is one row after TCRdb ran MiXCR on the 5' RACE reads. The sample lists approximately 410,000 distinct CDR3 sequences, 18% occurring once. Sequencing input: naive T cells sorted from blood. The source of these receptors is a man between 45 and 60 years old in good health.

This clonotype was observed many times. The chain carries TRBV29-1 and TRBJ1-5; unclear D gene. The germline CDR1 and CDR2 sequences are SQVTM and ANQGSEA. Trimming removed 5 bases at V and 5 bases at J, with 13 bases between. The CDR3 extends over 13 amino acids. The CDR3 is CSVKSPGDQPQHF. CDR3 in DNA: TGCAGCGTTAAGAGCCCAGGCGATCAGCCCCAGCATTTT.

The gene calls are TRBV10-3 and TRBJ2-2; TRBD1 matches at 9 bases. Germline trimming cut 0 bases from V and 4 bases from J; bases unmatched to any gene: 3. This CDR3 has 16 amino acids. Per the germline V gene, CDR1 is ENHRY and CDR2 is SYGVKD. The CDR3 loop is CAISESGTGLTGELFF. DNA for the CDR3: TGTGCCATCAGTGAGTCCGGGACAGGGCTCACCGGGGAGCTGTTTTTT.

V and J are TRBV11-3 and TRBJ2-1; no clear D. This CDR3 has 13 residues. Germline V CDR1 and CDR2: SGHNT, YENEEA. V lost 5 bases and J lost 9, with 14 bases in between. The CDR3 reads CASSENLVGEQFF. CDR3 coding DNA: TGTGCCAGCAGCGAGAACCTGGTGGGTGAGCAGTTCTTC.

In this sample, this clonotype turned up a few times. This chain links TRBV19 with TRBJ2-7; TRBD2 might be the D (6 bases). Germline CDR1 is LNHDA and CDR2 is SQIVND (reference sequence). CDR3 length equals 15 residues. Deletions cut 3 bases from V and 0 bases from J, with 12 bases between. CDR3 DNA: TGTGCCAGTAGTATCCTAAGCGGGTACTCCTACGAGCAGTACTTC. As protein: CASSILSGYSYEQYF.

V gene TRBV5-1 combines with J gene TRBJ1-1, with D possibly being TRBD1 (6 bases). Germline loops: CDR1 SGHRS, CDR2 YFSETQ. The germline V and J ends were trimmed by 0 bases and 4 bases, with 13 bases remaining between them. The CDR3 extends over 15 amino acids. The CDR3 region is CASSLAPTGTTEAFF. DNA of the CDR3: TGCGCCAGCAGCTTGGCCCCCACAGGGACCACTGAAGCTTTCTTT.

This chain connects TRBV7-8 to TRBJ2-1, with 7 bases aligning to TRBD1. The CDR3 consists of 14 residues. From germline, CDR1 is SGHVS and CDR2 FQNEAQ. The junction had 11 bases not matched to a gene; V was cut back by 5 bases and J by 10 bases. CDR3 amino acids: CASSPGTALIEQFF. The CDR3 region has the DNA TGTGCCAGCAGCCCCGGGACAGCCCTGATCGAGCAGTTCTTC. Full variable domain (remainder filled in from reference TRBV7-8 and TRBJ2-1): GAGVSQSPRYKVAKRGQDVALRCDPISGHVSLFWYQQALGQGPEFLTYFQNEAQLDKSGLPSDRFFAERPEGSVSTLKIQRTQQEDSAVYLCASSPGTALIEQFFGPGTRLTVL.